This T cell receptor (beta chain) derives from a study of human T cells and chemical hapten exposure (dated by TCRdb to about 2021). The study in broad terms: For sensitization, 2% DPC in acetone was applied to a roughly 2 cm by roughly 2 cm area of upper inner arm skin. Patients additionally received weekly therapeutic DPC doses to the scalp throughout the approximately 25-week study period. Patch testing was performed on the upper back with Finn chambers containing 0.01% DPC, and the patch tests were scored after 6 days according to International Contact Dermatitis Research Group standards. Most of the patients in the cohort were female, and the cohort covered alopecia areata with under or over 50% scalp involvement, alopecia totalis and alopecia universalis. Libraries were pooled for sequencing, and variation in per-sample TCR yields was attributed mainly to small differences in library volumes within the pool. In alopecia patients, the study followed how the peripheral blood TCR repertoire changed in vivo over primary and secondary sensitization to diphenylcyclopropenone (DPC), a hapten. Patient blood was sampled pre-sensitization (week 0) and at 2, 6 and about 24 weeks after DPC sensitization. For TCR sequencing, blood came from approximately 29 alopecia patients at anywhere from one to four time points (pre-sensitization, 2, 6 and 24 weeks).

This clonotype has a handful of counts. Its antigen is unknown. Base qualities are missing; no much larger clone stands one base away. The investigation overall reported the following: Because all patients had alopecia, a presumed autoimmune disease, the immune response of the patients might differ from that of healthy individuals. Patch test score was positively correlated with the number of PT1 expanded TCRs, with significance at thresholds 8, 16 and 32 but not at 4. No change with DPC sensitization was found in the number of TCRs above 1 in 1000 frequency, and no evidence of global repertoire structure alterations was found. After repeated subsampling, changes were observed in the strength of the expansion versus patch-test correlation and in the threshold at which the correlation became significant. Expanded TCRs formed significantly more large CDR3 similarity clusters than pre-sensitization or healthy control sets, consistent with antigen-driven responses.

Receptor amplification or capture employed RACE. Sequencing took place on a NextSeq 500. During library preparation, unique molecular identifiers were attached to individual cDNA molecules so that TCRs could be counted quantitatively and reproducibly. From each blood RNA sample, both TCR alpha and TCR beta chains were sequenced. The authors' analysis ran thus. The median number of TCRs per sample was 95,638, ranging from about 23,224 to 750,000. V, J and CDR3 annotation of the TCR reads was carried out using the Decombinator software suite. To make PS versus PT1 abundance plots, every sample was subsampled to the same number of TCRs (28,000). TCRs were defined as expanded if absent before sensitization and observed at least eight times at the 2-week time point. The public reads were reprocessed in TCRdb via fastp at Q25 and MiXCR, keeping in-frame beta chains. All rows with the same CDR3 protein become a single entry with the most common DNA and genes. What appears here as the V and J calls and clone size reflects TCRdb's work, not the paper's. The sample table holds fewer than 350,000 distinct CDR3 sequences, of which just under 8% were seen once. The ten largest clones take up 1.2% of the sample.

The sample's time point label, decoded: pre-sensitization, week 0. The sample's treatment or condition label is to be understood as: therapeutic diphenylcyclopropenone sensitization with weekly scalp DPC. Blood at each patch-test visit was drawn before the patch test was applied. Patients were considered eligible if aged 18 to 70, diagnosed with alopecia and deemed suitable for DPC therapy, and patients were excluded if pregnant. Total RNA was extracted from unfractionated whole blood that had been collected in Tempus Blood RNA tubes. V was cut back by 7 bases and J by 1 base, leaving a gap of 16 bases between them. Taken from the germline V gene (reference sequence), the CDR1 and CDR2 loops are SEHNR and FQNEAQ. The CDR3 spans 16 residues, from the cysteine through the phenylalanine. CDR3 DNA is the only sequence kept; it has 48 bases, read in frame from the first base.

The chain employs TRBV7-9 and TRBJ2-2, with a tentative D gene TRBD2 over 6 matching bases. The source is a man aged 18 to 29 with alopecia areata. Some clones in this sample may be carry-over from other donors' samples. This material consisted of whole blood, taken in connection with sensitization to the hapten diphenylcyclopropenone (DPC). The nucleotide sequence reads as follows: TGTGCCAGCACCCCAGTGGGGGAGGTGAACACCGGGGAGCTGTTTTTT. This codes for CASTPVGEVNTGELFF. The full variable domain, with segments outside the CDR3 supplied by the reference TRBV7-9 and TRBJ2-2 proteins, appears as DTGVSQNPRHKITKRGQNVTFRCDPISEHNRLYWYRQTLGQGPEFLTYFQNEAQLEKSRLLSDRFSAERPKGSFSTLEIQRTEQGDSAMYLCASTPVGEVNTGELFFGEGSRLTVL.